This TCR beta chain was sequenced in a study of vaccination effects on CD4 cells after COVID-19. The table came from immunoSEQ multiplex PCR; TCRdb's copy has only in-frame clones and leaves some out. The repertoire holds about 24,000 clones, with roughly 74% as singletons. With respect to this clone: Antigen unknown.

ViraFEST expansion of antigen-specific CD4+ T cells with viral peptide pools preceded sequencing. Culture proceeded for 10 days, and CD4+ T cells were then isolated. Vaccinated participants had no history of SARS-CoV-2 infection and tested negative for nucleocapsid antibodies. PBMC cultures contained about 1.9 million cells per well, 8.5 to 10 IU/ml IL-2 and 10 ug/ml peptides. This clonotype was obtained from a human donor who received a COVID-19 vaccine. Sequenced here: CD4+ T cells from PBMCs cultured with SARS-CoV-2 spike peptides, sampled before COVID-19 vaccination.

CDR3 nucleotides: TGTGCCAGCAGCTTTTACGCGGATTTCTCTGGAAACACCATATATTTT. Its protein product is CASSFYADFSGNTIYF. The rearrangement links TRBV13 to TRBJ1-3; D not resolved. The V gene's germline CDR1 is PRHDT and CDR2 FYEKMQ (reference sequence). V was clipped by 3 bases and J by 0 bases, with 12 bases between them. The CDR3 is 16 amino acids.